The text below deals with one TCR beta chain. The source of the sample is a study of identical twins. Healthy Caucasians, and only they, were the donors. TCRdb re-called the 5' RACE reads through MiXCR, storing one row per CDR3 protein. The data show 690,000 or so distinct CDR3 sequences, roughly 6% seen once. After removal of 0 bases from V and 13 bases from J, the junction contained 8 bases not matched to a gene. This CDR3 is 14 amino acids long. CDR1 is SGHRS, CDR2 YFSETQ, per germline. This TCR derives from a young man in good health. Sequenced: naive T cells sorted from blood. This chain links TRBV5-1 with TRBJ2-1; 9 positions agree with TRBD2. The DNA of the CDR3 is TGCGCCAGCAGCTTGGAGGTTAGCGGGAGCTTACAGTTCTTC. It encodes CASSLEVSGSLQFF.